These 21 T cell receptor beta chains came from one sample sequenced in a study of OX40 agonist ivuxolimab in advanced cancers. Here immunoSEQ multiplex PCR was the method, and the copy in TCRdb shows in-frame clones only, minus some. The data contain 45,000 to 70,000 clones, about 83% of them seen just once; the ten biggest clones take up about 3.1%. The sample consisted of CD4+ or CD8+ T cells sorted from blood, taken in a trial of the OX40 agonist ivuxolimab. These receptors all come from an adult with an advanced solid tumor such as melanoma, head and neck, liver or kidney cancer.

The rearrangement links TRBV18 to TRBJ2-7, with TRBD1 matching over 11 bases. The germline gives CDR1 KGHSH, CDR2 LQKENI. The CDR3 spans 21 residues. Trimming removed 3 bases from V and 3 bases from J; junction bases left unmatched: 22. The CDR3 nucleotides read TGTGCCAGCTCACCTTACCTCCAGTACGGACAGGGGGCCTATAGCTACTACGAGCAGTACTTC. Translating it yields CASSPYLQYGQGAYSYYEQYF.

The V and J genes are TRBV27 and TRBJ2-5; D remains ambiguous. CDR3 length: 14 residues. Germline CDR1 is MNHEY and CDR2 is SMNVEV (reference sequence). The germline V and J ends were trimmed by 6 bases and 1 base, with 12 bases remaining between them. DNA for the CDR3: TGTGCCAGCAGCACGTCATGGGTCCAAGAGACCCAGTACTTC. It codes for CASSTSWVQETQYF.

The chain carries TRBV30 and TRBJ1-4; D gene ambiguous. Trimming stripped 6 bases from V and 8 bases from J, with 19 bases between. The length of the CDR3 is 14 residues. In germline, CDR1 is GTSNPN, CDR2 SVGIG (reference sequence). The CDR3: CACDRGRVEEKLFF. Here the CDR3 DNA reads TGTGCCTGCGACCGAGGACGGGTTGAAGAAAAACTGTTTTTT.

Note on this clone: The same CDR3 can be traced to other DNA sequences in this sample. The chain joins TRBV7-9 to TRBJ2-1; D is unresolved. The CDR3 has 14 amino acids. V gave up 5 bases and J gave up 4 bases, with 12 bases separating them. The germline gives CDR1 SEHNR, CDR2 FQNEAQ (reference sequence). CDR3 loop: CASSLSGPYNEQFF. As DNA, the CDR3 is TGTGCCAGCAGCCTTTCTGGCCCATACAATGAGCAGTTCTTC.

The chain joins TRBV7-3 to TRBJ2-2; the D is unclear. The CDR3 has 13 residues. Trimming shortened V by 4 bases and J by 3 bases, and 6 bases separated the two germline ends. Germline V lookup: CDR1 SGHTA, CDR2 FQGTGA. Here the CDR3 reads CASSSVDTGELFF. The CDR3 nucleotides are TGTGCCAGCAGCTCAGTGGACACCGGGGAGCTGTTTTTT.

The chain links TRBV6-5 to TRBJ1-4, with 10 bases identical to TRBD1. Germline CDR1 MNHEY, CDR2 SVGAGI. Trimming took 6 bases from V and 11 from J; bases not matched to a gene: 3. CDR3 size: 12 residues. This CDR3 is CASSSGQGKLFF. CDR3 nucleotide sequence: TGTGCCAGCAGCTCGGGACAGGGGAAACTGTTTTTT.

The chain uses TRBV5-4 and TRBJ2-5, with D maybe TRBD2 (6 bases). The CDR3 contains 15 residues. V dropped 1 base and J dropped 4 bases, with 14 bases sitting between them. The germline CDR1 and CDR2 sequences are SGHNT and YYREEE (reference sequence). CDR3 amino acids: CASSLQWGEVETQYF. CDR3 DNA: TGTGCCAGCAGCTTGCAGTGGGGGGAGGTAGAGACCCAGTACTTC.

J is TRBJ2-2 and V is TRBV19; a possible D gene is TRBD1 (6 bases). Trimming removed 10 bases from V and 0 bases from J, with 12 bases in between. CDR1 and CDR2 (germline): LNHDA, SQIVND (reference sequence). The CDR3 loop spans 14 amino acids. CDR3 nucleotide sequence: TGTGCCATCCGGGACATTGCGAACACCGGGGAGCTGTTTTTT. It specifies CAIRDIANTGELFF.

V usage is TRBV6-1 and J usage is TRBJ1-3; no definite D call. The CDR3 extends over 14 amino acids. Germline CDR1 is MNHNS and CDR2 is SASEGT. V shed 6 bases and J shed 0 bases, with 9 bases lying between them. This CDR3 is CASRLEDSGNTIYF. Written as DNA, the CDR3 is TGTGCCAGCAGGCTAGAAGACTCTGGAAACACCATATATTTT.

The J gene is TRBJ1-3, the V gene TRBV28, with no clear D. The CDR3 spans 12 residues. V lost 1 base and J lost 4, with 2 bases in between. Per the germline V gene, CDR1 is MDHEN and CDR2 is SYDVKM. For the CDR3, the DNA is TGTGCCAGCAGTTTATCCGGAAACACCATATATTTT. Residues: CASSLSGNTIYF. The full variable domain, rest sourced from reference TRBV28 and TRBJ1-3, is DVKVTQSSRYLVKRTGEKVFLECVQDMDHENMFWYRQDPGLGLRLIYFSYDVKMKEKGDIPEGYSVSREKKERFSLILESASTNQTSMYLCASSLSGNTIYFGEGSWLTVV.

This chain connects TRBV13 to TRBJ2-3; TRBD2 might be the D (6 bases). V gave up 2 bases and J gave up 7 bases, with 13 bases separating them. Germline-derived CDR1 and CDR2 are PRHDT and FYEKMQ (reference sequence). The CDR3 spans 14 residues. The CDR3 spells CASSLMTAGYTQYF. CDR3 DNA sequence: TGTGCCAGCAGCTTAATGACGGCGGGGTATACGCAGTATTTT.

The rearrangement joins TRBV28 to TRBJ1-2; no firm D call. The V gene lost 10 bases and the J gene lost 0 bases, with 9 bases spanning the gap. Germline V gene sequence: CDR1 MDHEN, CDR2 SYDVKM. There are 12 residues in the CDR3. This chain's CDR3 is CATSVANYGYTF. CDR3 DNA sequence: TGTGCCACCTCTGTGGCTAACTATGGCTACACCTTC.

V is TRBV4-1 and J is TRBJ1-2, with 8 positions matching TRBD1. Germline values: CDR1 MGHRA, CDR2 YSYEKL. The V gene end was trimmed by 3 bases and the J gene end by 7 bases; junction bases not matched to a gene: 1. This CDR3 region has 12 residues. Here the CDR3 reads CASSHTGGGYTF. The CDR3 DNA sequence: TGCGCCAGCAGCCATACAGGGGGTGGCTACACCTTC.

The chain joins TRBV7-8 to TRBJ1-3; no clear D gene. V was pared by 4 bases and J by 3 bases, with 4 bases between. The CDR3 has 12 amino acids. Germline V gene data show CDR1 as SGHVS and CDR2 as FQNEAQ. The CDR3 is CASSSFGNTIYF. CDR3 coding DNA: TGTGCCAGCAGCTCCTTTGGAAACACCATATATTTT.

A few counts support this clone. This chain connects TRBV4-1 to TRBJ1-2; a weak D match, TRBD1 (5 bases). Trimming left V 4 bases short and J 5 bases short, with 17 bases between. This CDR3 is 15 amino acids long. The germline V gene encodes CDR1 MGHRA and CDR2 YSYEKL. CDR3 sequence (DNA): TGCGCCAGCAGCCCCCGGGAGGACATTATATATGGCTACACCTTC. It is translated as CASSPREDIIYGYTF.

This sequence joins TRBV14 and TRBJ2-1; 9 bases fit TRBD1. The V gene's germline CDR1 is SGHDN and CDR2 FVKESK. The CDR3 has 14 amino acids. The trim removed 4 bases at V and 7 bases at J, leaving 5 bases unmatched. CDR3 in DNA: TGTGCCAGCAGCCGGGACAGGGTCGGGAATGAGCAGTTCTTC. Translated: CASSRDRVGNEQFF.

J is TRBJ1-4 and V is TRBV7-2; unclear D gene. There are 16 residues in the CDR3. V was pared by 3 bases and J by 2 bases, with 13 bases between. Germline lookup yields CDR1 SGHTA and CDR2 FQGNSA. The CDR3 here is CASSFTSGLTNEKLFF. DNA of the CDR3: TGTGCCAGCAGCTTTACCTCCGGCTTGACTAATGAAAAACTGTTTTTT.

This chain links TRBV6-5 with TRBJ2-7; D unclear. Germline CDR1 and CDR2: MNHEY and SVGAGI. Trimming cost V 2 bases and J 2 bases, with 7 bases left between them. The length of the CDR3 is 13 residues. CDR3 coding DNA: TGTGCCAGCAGTTACCCCGTGACCTACGAGCAGTACTTC. It yields the protein CASSYPVTYEQYF.

The rearrangement links TRBV11-2 to TRBJ2-3; D remains unclear. In germline, CDR1 is SGHAT, CDR2 FQNNGV. The CDR3 consists of 12 residues. Trimming cost V 5 bases and J 4 bases, with 7 bases left between them. In nucleotides, the CDR3 is TGTGCCAGCAGCCCTTCGGCAGATACGCAGTATTTT. Protein: CASSPSADTQYF.

This clone was picked up a small number of times. The chain recombines TRBV30 with TRBJ1-4; 9 nucleotides agree with TRBD1. The V gene's germline CDR1 is GTSNPN and CDR2 SVGIG (reference sequence). The CDR3 extends over 11 amino acids. V trimming: 1 base; J trimming: 16 bases; junction bases outside the gene matches: 4. The CDR3 spells CAWSAGTGRFF. The CDR3 region has the DNA TGTGCCTGGAGTGCAGGGACAGGGCGGTTTTTT.

V is TRBV6-1 and J is TRBJ1-2; the D is unclear. CDR1 is MNHNS and CDR2 is SASEGT in the germline V gene. V was pared by 0 bases and J by 1 base, with 6 bases between. The CDR3 extends over 14 amino acids. The CDR3 here is CASSEARINYGYTF. Written as DNA, the CDR3 is TGTGCCAGCAGTGAAGCAAGGATTAACTATGGCTACACCTTC.